A selection of T cell receptor beta chains follows, all from one sample in a study of cytomegalovirus exposure and HLA in healthy donors. Generated by immunoSEQ multiplex PCR, the TCRdb table keeps only in-frame clones and is missing some. The sample lists about 220,000 clones, about 90% occurring once. Sequenced sample: PBMCs. The source is a young woman in good health and CMV-seronegative. Both conserved end residues are part of each CDR3.

length | J | V | CDR3
12 | TRBJ1-1 | TRBV30 | CAWSEQGNGAFF
15 | TRBJ1-2 | TRBV28 | CASSRRTATRYGYTF
15 | TRBJ2-3 | TRBV5-1 | CASSLRREGPDTQYF
12 | TRBJ1-3 | TRBV6-5 | CASHSSGNTIYF
14 | TRBJ1-1 | TRBV30 | CAWIPEAGVAEAFF
13 | TRBJ1-1 | TRBV5-1 | CASSPTRTGEAFF
15 | TRBJ1-1 | TRBV10-3 | CAISPSGQMNTEAFF
16 | TRBJ2-3 | TRBV28 | CASSLDSGTSTDTQYF
12 | TRBJ1-1 | TRBV6-1 | CASGTVNTEAFF
12 | TRBJ2-2 | TRBV6-1 | CASSQGTGELFF
12 | TRBJ1-2 | TRBV28 | CASSHRGLGYTF
16 | TRBJ1-6 | TRBV18 | CASSPGGQGTNSPLHF